One sample yielded the 16 T cell receptor beta chains listed below, sequenced in a study of shared clonotypes between healthy human individuals. TCRdb keeps only in-frame clones here, not all; method: immunoSEQ multiplex PCR. In the table there are about 92,000 clones, approximately 63% of which are singletons. The specimen was memory CD8+ T cells sorted from blood. Subset of the sample: CD45RO+ cells pooled with CCR7-negative TemRA cells. The receptors were sampled from a man aged 30-40 years in good health.

The V gene is TRBV10-1, the J gene TRBJ2-5, with 11 bases fitting TRBD2. The CDR3 is 18 residues long. With V trimmed by 6 bases and J by 3 bases, 15 bases remained unmatched. In germline, CDR1 is WNHNN, CDR2 SYGVQD (reference sequence). CDR3 sequence: CASSPGSGVAGGKETQYF. CDR3 nucleotides: TGCGCCAGCAGCCCCGGGTCGGGAGTAGCGGGAGGGAAAGAGACCCAGTACTTC.

This clone came up a few times. J is TRBJ1-5 and V is TRBV6-5; D is possibly TRBD1 (6 bases). The V gene's germline CDR1 is MNHEY and CDR2 SVGAGI. V was trimmed by 4 bases and J by 5 bases, leaving 12 bases between them. The CDR3 has 14 amino acids. For the CDR3, the DNA is TGTGCCAGCAGTTTGTCCGGGACACATCAGCCCCAGCATTTT. It yields the protein CASSLSGTHQPQHF.

This clone occurred a few times. This chain links TRBV7-7 with TRBJ2-1; D call uncertain. Looked up from germline, CDR1 is SSHAT and CDR2 is FNYEAQ (reference sequence). CDR3 length equals 14 residues. V lost 1 base to trimming and J lost 8 bases, with 12 bases between them. The CDR3 here is CASSLGGVFDEQFF. The CDR3 bases are TGTGCCAGCAGCTTAGGAGGTGTGTTCGATGAGCAGTTCTTC.

The J gene is TRBJ2-1, the V gene TRBV28; 7 bases fit TRBD2. V lost 5 bases, J lost 13 bases, and 17 bases stayed unmatched. This CDR3 has 15 amino acids. Germline CDR1 is MDHEN and CDR2 is SYDVKM. The CDR3: CASSPRDYHLPLQFF. CDR3 nucleotide sequence: TGTGCCAGCAGTCCCCGGGACTATCACCTCCCCCTCCAGTTCTTC.

This clone was counted a single time. CDR3 residues: CASSDYSNQPQHF. CDR3 DNA: TGTGCCAGCAGCGATTACTCCAATCAGCCCCAGCATTTT. The chain is built from TRBV28 and TRBJ1-5; D is unclear. The CDR3 is made up of 13 amino acids. Germline loops: CDR1 MDHEN, CDR2 SYDVKM. The ends were cut back, 6 bases at V and 3 bases at J, with 9 bases in the middle. The complete variable domain, with remaining parts taken from reference TRBV28 and TRBJ1-5, reads DVKVTQSSRYLVKRTGEKVFLECVQDMDHENMFWYRQDPGLGLRLIYFSYDVKMKEKGDIPEGYSVSREKKERFSLILESASTNQTSMYLCASSDYSNQPQHFGDGTRLSIL.

V usage is TRBV27 and J usage is TRBJ2-1; maybe TRBD1 (5 bases). Germline V lookup: CDR1 MNHEY, CDR2 SMNVEV (reference sequence). V gave up 3 bases and J gave up 8 bases, with 17 bases separating them. The CDR3 is 15 residues long. The CDR3 DNA sequence: TGTGCCAGCAGTTTGTTAGGAAGGGGCATTGATGAGCAGTTCTTC. Residues: CASSLLGRGIDEQFF.

The rearrangement links TRBV7-5 to TRBJ1-2. TRBV7-5 is noted as a pseudogene. This CDR3 comprises 17 residues. CDR3: CVRSPNGFEGEGYGYTF. The CDR3 DNA is TGTGTCAGAAGCCCAAACGGGTTCGAGGGAGAAGGGTATGGCTACACCTTC.

The chain links TRBV15 to TRBJ2-5; 7 nucleotides agree with TRBD1. Trimming removed 5 bases from V and 4 bases from J; junction bases left unmatched: 4. There are 13 residues in the CDR3. Germline lookup yields CDR1 LNHNV and CDR2 YYDKDF (reference sequence). CDR3 sequence (DNA): TGTGCCACCAGCCTGACAGGGCTAGAGACCCAGTACTTC. Encoded protein: CATSLTGLETQYF. Together with reference TRBV15 and TRBJ2-5, the CDR3 gives the full variable domain: DAMVIQNPRYQVTQFGKPVTLSCSQTLNHNVMYWYQQKSSQAPKLLFHYYDKDFNNEADTPDNFQSRRPNTSFCFLDIRSPGLGDTAMYLCATSLTGLETQYFGPGTRLLVL.

V gene TRBV6-1 combines with J gene TRBJ1-2; D is unclear. Trimming pared 8 bases from V and 5 bases from J, leaving 15 bases between. The germline gives CDR1 MNHNS, CDR2 SASEGT. CDR3 size: 13 residues. The CDR3 is CASGPLGLYGYTF. CDR3 nucleotides: TGTGCCAGCGGACCACTCGGGCTGTATGGCTACACCTTC.

This chain uses TRBV6-6 with TRBJ1-3; D is uncertain. The V and J ends lost 7 bases and 0 bases respectively, with 7 bases between them. Germline CDR1 is MNHNY and CDR2 is SVGAGI (reference sequence). This CDR3 region has 13 residues. In DNA form, the CDR3 reads TGTGCCAGCACTGGACTCTCTGGAAACACCATATATTTT. Amino acid sequence: CASTGLSGNTIYF.

V usage is TRBV5-5 and J usage is TRBJ2-1; 7 bases are a match to TRBD2. The germline gives CDR1 SGHKS, CDR2 YYEKEE (reference sequence). After removal of 4 bases from V and 6 bases from J, the junction contained 13 bases not matched to a gene. This CDR3 has 16 residues. CDR3 sequence reads: CASSQDTGGSPNEQFF. The CDR3 bases are TGTGCCAGCAGCCAAGATACTGGCGGGAGCCCCAATGAGCAGTTCTTC.

The J gene is TRBJ1-4, the V gene TRBV2; weak D call: TRBD1 (5 bases). CDR3 length equals 18 residues. V lost 6 bases, J lost 0 bases, and 20 bases lay in between. Germline values: CDR1 SNHLY, CDR2 FYNNEI. CDR3 protein: CASRKPGGRPATNEKLFF. For the CDR3, the DNA is TGTGCCAGCAGGAAGCCCGGGGGACGTCCTGCAACTAATGAAAAACTGTTTTTT.

The genes are TRBV21-1 and TRBJ2-3; no DNA check was done on the table's D call, TRBD1. TRBV21-1 is a listed pseudogene. The CDR3 runs to 14 residues. The DNA of the CDR3 is TGTGCCAGCAGCAAAGGTCTCCGGCCAGGTACGCAGTATTTT. Encoded protein: CASSKGLRPGTQYF.

This chain joins TRBV2 and TRBJ2-7; a weak D match, TRBD2 (5 bases). V dropped 8 bases and J dropped 3 bases, with 17 bases sitting between them. The CDR3 covers 14 residues. Looked up from germline, CDR1 is SNHLY and CDR2 is FYNNEI. Here the CDR3 DNA reads TGTGCCAGCCGGTCGATTCGAGGGTTCTACGAGCAGTACTTC. It specifies CASRSIRGFYEQYF. Full variable domain (rest looked up from reference TRBV2 and TRBJ2-7): EPEVTQTPSHQVTQMGQEVILRCVPISNHLYFYWYRQILGQKVEFLVSFYNNEISEKSEIFDDQFSVERPDGSNFTLKIRSTKLEDSAMYFCASRSIRGFYEQYFGPGTRLTVT.

The V gene is TRBV19, the J gene TRBJ1-2, with 7 bases identical to TRBD1. From germline, CDR1 is LNHDA and CDR2 SQIVND (reference sequence). The junction had 11 bases not matched to a gene; V was cut back by 6 bases and J by 4 bases. There are 15 residues in the CDR3. The CDR3 nucleotides read TGTGCCAGTAGCTACAGGGGTAATATTGGCTATGGCTACACCTTC. It translates to CASSYRGNIGYGYTF.

The rearrangement joins TRBV7-8 to TRBJ2-5, with D perhaps TRBD1 (6 bases). The CDR3 sequence is 14 residues long. Between the trimmed V and J ends, which lost 4 bases and 5 bases, there was a span of 14 bases. Germline CDR1 SGHVS, CDR2 FQNEAQ. Here the CDR3 DNA reads TGTGCCAGCAGCTCACAGGGTCTTGGGGAGACCCAGTACTTC. Protein product: CASSSQGLGETQYF.